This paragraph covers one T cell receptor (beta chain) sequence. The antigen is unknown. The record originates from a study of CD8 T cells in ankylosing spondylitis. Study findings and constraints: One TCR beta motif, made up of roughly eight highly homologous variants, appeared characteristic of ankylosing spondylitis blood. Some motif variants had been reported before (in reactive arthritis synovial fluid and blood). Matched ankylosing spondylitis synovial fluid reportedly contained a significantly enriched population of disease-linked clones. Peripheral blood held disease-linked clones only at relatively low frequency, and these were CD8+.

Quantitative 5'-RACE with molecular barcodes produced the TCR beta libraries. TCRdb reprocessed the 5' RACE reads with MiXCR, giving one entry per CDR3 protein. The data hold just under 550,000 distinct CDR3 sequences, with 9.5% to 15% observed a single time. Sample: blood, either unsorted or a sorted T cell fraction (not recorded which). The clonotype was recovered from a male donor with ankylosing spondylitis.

The CDR3 bases are TGTGCCAGCAGTTTATTCGCAGGGGGTTTGGGTGAGCAGTTCTTC. Encoded protein: CASSLFAGGLGEQFF. This chain uses TRBV27 with TRBJ2-1; 7 bases agree with TRBD1. V was pared by 1 base and J by 9 bases, with 9 bases of the junction left unmatched. Looked up from germline, CDR1 is MNHEY and CDR2 is SMNVEV (reference sequence). The CDR3 consists of 15 residues.